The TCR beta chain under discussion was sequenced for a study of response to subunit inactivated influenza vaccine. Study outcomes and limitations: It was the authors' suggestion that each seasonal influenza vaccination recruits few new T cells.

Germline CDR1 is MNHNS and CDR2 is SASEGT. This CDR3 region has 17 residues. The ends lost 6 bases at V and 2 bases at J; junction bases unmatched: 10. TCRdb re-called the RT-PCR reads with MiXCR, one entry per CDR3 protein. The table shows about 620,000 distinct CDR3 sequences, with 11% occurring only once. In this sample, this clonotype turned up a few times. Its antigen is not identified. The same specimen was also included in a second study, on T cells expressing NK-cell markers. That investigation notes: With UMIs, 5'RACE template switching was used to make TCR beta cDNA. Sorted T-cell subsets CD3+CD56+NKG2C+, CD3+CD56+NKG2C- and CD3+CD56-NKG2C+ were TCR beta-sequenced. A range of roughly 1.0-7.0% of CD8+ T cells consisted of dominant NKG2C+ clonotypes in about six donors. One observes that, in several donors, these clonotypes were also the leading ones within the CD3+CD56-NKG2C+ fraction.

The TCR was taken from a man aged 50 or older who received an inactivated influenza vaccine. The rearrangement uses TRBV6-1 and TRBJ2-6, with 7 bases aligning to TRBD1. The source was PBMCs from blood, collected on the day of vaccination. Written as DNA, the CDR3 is TGTGCCAGCAGCCGTTATAGCCAGGGGGCTGGGGCCAACGTCCTGACTTTC. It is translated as CASSRYSQGAGANVLTF.